This entry describes one T cell receptor (beta chain). The antigen is unknown. The PCR made use of 60 Vbeta and 13 Jbeta primers. Clones were sequenced by immunoSEQ multiplex PCR, and TCRdb holds only the in-frame ones, with some missing. The sample records approximately 200,000 clones, roughly 74% being singletons. This entry belongs to a study of cytomegalovirus exposure and HLA in healthy donors. Across the whole study: Among 350 to 500 genotyped donors, 65% to 90% fell in the Caucasian-associated ancestry cluster.

Study-wide results and caveats: The study designated 164 TCR beta chains cytomegalovirus-associated. Common viral pathogens were later found to be apparently linked to several of the most significant clusters.

The TCR originated in a woman aged 25 to 45 in good health and CMV-seropositive. Input material: PBMCs.

CDR3 loop: CSVEEPGIQYF. The CDR3 DNA reads TGCAGCGTTGAAGAACCGGGCATTCAGTACTTC. The genes are TRBV29-1 and TRBJ2-4; D gene uncertain. The CDR3 runs to 11 residues. V was cut by 0 bases and J by 9 bases, with 6 bases left in between. Germline loops: CDR1 SQVTM, CDR2 ANQGSEA. Full variable domain (outside the CDR3, taken from reference TRBV29-1 and TRBJ2-4): SAVISQKPSRDICQRGTSLTIQCQVDSQVTMMFWYRQQPGQSLTLIATANQGSEATYESGFVIDKFPISRPNLTFSTLTVSNMSPEDSSIYLCSVEEPGIQYFGAGTRLSVL.